This T cell receptor (beta chain) was captured in a study of blood T cell repertoires in COVID-19. Overall study context: Samples representing acute and convalescent COVID-19 were sourced from the United States, Italy and Spain. Sample material is recorded as cDNA or gDNA derived from T cells, B-cell-depleted T cells, or PBMCs.

The CDR3 covers 14 residues. Per the germline V gene, CDR1 is SGHKS and CDR2 is YYEKEE (reference sequence). V was trimmed by 2 bases and J by 0 bases, leaving 8 bases between them. The protocol was immunoSEQ multiplex PCR, while the TCRdb copy is restricted to in-frame clones and leaves out a portion. The sample lists about 85,000 clones, 84% occurring once. This receptor was identified in a man aged 60-69 years with acute or convalescent COVID-19. This chain connects TRBV5-5 to TRBJ1-2, with D unclear. Sequencing was performed on peripheral blood. The CDR3 sequence: CASSFGGANYGYTF. The CDR3 DNA is TGTGCCAGCAGCTTTGGCGGGGCTAACTATGGCTACACCTTC.